The T cell receptor (beta chain) under discussion was sequenced for a study of T cells in Graves' hyperthyroidism and ophthalmopathy. Stable hyperthyroidism: no ophthalmopathy progression over 18 months of follow-up. The source material, RNA transcripts, was used to amplify TCR beta CDR3 regions. HTBI primers were the set used in a first-round RT-PCR of the TCR CDR3. MiXCR was run by TCRdb on the multiplex PCR reads, yielding one entry per CDR3 protein. The sample has about 420,000 distinct CDR3 sequences, around 15% seen once. This clonotype came up many times. The sequence was obtained from a woman in her late teens or twenties with Graves' hyperthyroidism. The sample comprised blood.

Here the CDR3 DNA reads TGTGCCAGCAGCTTGGCGGAGACAGAGATCTACGAGCAGTACTTC. Protein sequence: CASSLAETEIYEQYF. This chain joins TRBV5-8 and TRBJ2-7, with a weak D call TRBD1 (5 bases). The germline V and J ends were trimmed by 0 bases and 3 bases, with 13 bases remaining between them. CDR3 size: 15 residues. CDR1 is SGHTS and CDR2 is YDEGEE in the germline V gene.